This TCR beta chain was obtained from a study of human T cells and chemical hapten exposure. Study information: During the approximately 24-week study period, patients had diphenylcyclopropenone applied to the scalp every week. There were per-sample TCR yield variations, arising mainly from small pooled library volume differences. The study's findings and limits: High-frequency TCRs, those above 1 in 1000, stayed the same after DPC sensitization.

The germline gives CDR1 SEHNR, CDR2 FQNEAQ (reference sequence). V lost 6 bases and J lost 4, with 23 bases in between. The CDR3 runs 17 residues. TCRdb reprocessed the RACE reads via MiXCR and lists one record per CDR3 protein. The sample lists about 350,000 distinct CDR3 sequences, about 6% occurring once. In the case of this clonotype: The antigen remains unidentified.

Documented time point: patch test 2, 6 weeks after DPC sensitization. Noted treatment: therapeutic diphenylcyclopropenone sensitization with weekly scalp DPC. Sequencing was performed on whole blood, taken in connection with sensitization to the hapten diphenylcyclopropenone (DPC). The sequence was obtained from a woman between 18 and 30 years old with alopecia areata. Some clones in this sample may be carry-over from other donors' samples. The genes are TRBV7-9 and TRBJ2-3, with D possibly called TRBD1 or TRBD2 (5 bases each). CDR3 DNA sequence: TGTGCCAGCAGTTACCTAAAGGGGACCCCTTTCCCAGATACGCAGTATTTT. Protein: CASSYLKGTPFPDTQYF.